What follows is one T cell receptor beta chain and its context. Its antigen is currently unknown. Since a much larger clone is just one base distant, this may be a read error. The data belong to a study of T cell repertoires in cytomegalovirus infection. Study-level findings and limits: What dominated the ex vivo response were HLA-C-restricted CMV-specific TCR beta clonotypes.

TCRdb re-called the reads with MiXCR, one entry per CDR3 protein. The table shows 130,000 or so distinct CDR3 sequences, with 5.5% to 7% occurring only once. The sequence was obtained from a human donor in good health (CMV status not recorded). Some clones in this sample may be carry-over from other donors' samples. The sequencing input was PBMCs.

The DNA of the CDR3 is TGTGCCAGCAGTTCTCCCCCCACAGATACGCCGTATTTT. This encodes CASSSPPTDTPYF. The chain links TRBV25-1 to TRBJ2-3; D is ambiguous. CDR1 is MGHDK and CDR2 is SYGVNS in the germline V gene. CDR3 length equals 13 residues. Filled out from reference TRBV25-1 and TRBJ2-3, the complete variable domain reads EADIYQTPRYLVIGTGKKITLECSQTMGHDKMYWYQQDPGMELHLIHYSYGVNSTEKGDLSSESTVSRIRTEHFPLTLESARPSHTSQYLCASSSPPTDTPYFGPGTRLTVL.